These T cell receptor beta chains were read from a single sample in a study of early T cells in non-severe SARS-CoV-2 infection. From the 5' RACE reads, TCRdb called clonotypes with MiXCR, one entry per CDR3 protein. Here the sample spans about 60,000 distinct CDR3 sequences, roughly 13% being singletons. The sample consisted of whole blood. The receptor source for this set is an adult who was a healthcare worker with PCR-confirmed SARS-CoV-2 infection or an uninfected control (not recorded which). Both conserved end residues are part of each CDR3. Each record gives: clone size, V gene, J gene, D gene, CDR3 DNA, CDR3 protein. D genes are given only for firm matches. For some rows the clone size is stated as once, few or many, or as a class when expanded; others skip it.

>many|TRBV7-9|TRBJ2-1|TRBD1
TGTGCCAGCAGCCCCGGGACAGGGGGTTACAATGAGCAGTTCTTC
CASSPGTGGYNEQFF
>many|TRBV7-2|TRBJ1-2|TRBD1
TGTGCCAGCAGCTTAGCTCCGGGACAGGGGGCCTTTGGCTACACCTTC
CASSLAPGQGAFGYTF
>many|TRBV11-2|TRBJ2-1|TRBD1
TGTGCCAGCAGCTTAGAGTTCCAGGGGGCTTCAAATGAGCAGTTCTTC
CASSLEFQGASNEQFF
>many|TRBV5-6|TRBJ1-2|NA
TGTGCCAGCAGCCCGGAGAGGGCCGTAGCCCTTCGGTGGGATGGCTACACCTTC
CASSPERAVALRWDGYTF
>many|TRBV19|TRBJ2-3|TRBD1
TGTGCCAGTAGTATAGCGGGACAGGGTTCAGATACGCAGTATTTT
CASSIAGQGSDTQYF
>NA|TRBV29-1|TRBJ2-1|NA
TGCAGCGTTGACGGCGGGAGACAGGAGGAGCAGTTCTTC
CSVDGGRQEEQFF
>few|TRBV7-8|TRBJ1-2|TRBD1
TGTGCCAGCGACACCCCGACAGGGGAAAGGAGGGACGGCTACACCTTC
CASDTPTGERRDGYTF
>NA|TRBV5-4|TRBJ2-3|TRBD2
TGTGCCAGCAGCTTAAGGGGCCTCAGCGGGGGAAATACGCAGTATTTT
CASSLRGLSGGNTQYF
>many|TRBV20-1|TRBJ2-3|TRBD2
TGCAGTGCTAGAGACAGCGGGAGGGCCGTAGGTACAGATACGCAGTATTTT
CSARDSGRAVGTDTQYF
>many|TRBV5-1|TRBJ1-5|NA
TGCGCCAGCAGCTTGGAAGGTAGGGGGGATCAGCCCCAGCATTTT
CASSLEGRGDQPQHF
>many|TRBV7-6|TRBJ1-1|NA
TGTGCCAGCAGCCGTACAGGATCGAACACTGAAGCTTTCTTT
CASSRTGSNTEAFF